This entry lists 10 T cell receptor beta chains sequenced from one sample in a study of T cell changes during pregnancy in multiple sclerosis. Data came from immunoSEQ multiplex PCR; TCRdb stores just in-frame clones and leaves some out. The sample yields 90,000 to 120,000 clones, 85% to 95% seen once. This material consisted of peripheral blood, taken before pregnancy. Source of these receptors: a female donor with multiple sclerosis, enrolled in a pregnancy study.

This chain uses TRBV19 with TRBJ1-4, with 9 bases aligning to TRBD1. The CDR3 length is 13 residues. The ends lost 11 bases at V and 4 bases at J; junction bases unmatched: 5. Germline values: CDR1 LNHDA, CDR2 SQIVND (reference sequence). CDR3 in amino acids: CAAQGAGNEKLFF. CDR3 nucleotides: TGTGCCGCACAGGGGGCGGGTAATGAAAAACTGTTTTTT.

The chain is built from TRBV19 and TRBJ2-7, with 9 bases that match TRBD2. V was clipped by 4 bases and J by 3 bases; unmatched bases: 7. CDR3 length: 15 amino acids. Germline assignment: CDR1 LNHDA and CDR2 SQIVND (reference sequence). DNA of the CDR3: TGTGCCAGTAGTACGGCGGGAGGGCCAGGCTACGAGCAGTACTTC. Its translation is CASSTAGGPGYEQYF.

The rearrangement joins TRBV19 to TRBJ2-1; the match to TRBD1 covers 7 bases. The germline V gene encodes CDR1 LNHDA and CDR2 SQIVND (reference sequence). The CDR3 is 15 residues long. V lost 0 bases and J lost 4; bases outside the gene matches: 3. The CDR3 nucleotides are TGTGCCAGTAGTATAGATGGGACAGAGTACAATGAGCAGTTCTTC. Protein: CASSIDGTEYNEQFF.

This rearrangement joins TRBV11-3 to TRBJ2-1; a weak D match, TRBD2 (5 bases). Germline V gene data show CDR1 as SGHNT and CDR2 as YENEEA. This CDR3 has 12 amino acids. Between the trimmed V and J ends, which lost 3 bases and 6 bases, there was a span of 6 bases. The CDR3 nucleotides read TGTGCCAGCAGCTTGGCGGGCAATGAGCAGTTCTTC. It specifies CASSLAGNEQFF.

Of note for this clone: Other nucleotide sequences in the sample specify the same CDR3. As DNA, the CDR3 is TGTGCCAGCAGCCCTGGACAGGGCTACGAGCAGTACTTC. Translating it yields CASSPGQGYEQYF. The chain uses TRBV27 and TRBJ2-7; 8 nucleotides match TRBD1. V lost 6 bases to trimming and J lost 3 bases; unmatched junction nucleotides: 4. This CDR3 has 13 amino acids. The germline CDR1 and CDR2 sequences are MNHEY and SMNVEV (reference sequence).

The gene calls are TRBV5-1 and TRBJ2-3; tentative D call: TRBD2 (6 bases). V lost 0 bases, J lost 10 bases, and 9 bases lay in between. This CDR3 has 12 residues. Germline values: CDR1 SGHRS, CDR2 YFSETQ. The CDR3 DNA follows: TGCGCCAGCAGCTTGGAAGGGACTGCGCAGTATTTT. Translation: CASSLEGTAQYF.

The sample holds a few counts of this clone. The rearrangement links TRBV19 to TRBJ1-1; D is undetermined. The CDR3 is 13 amino acids. Germline CDR1 is LNHDA and CDR2 is SQIVND (reference sequence). Trimming shortened V by 3 bases and J by 0 bases, and 5 bases separated the two germline ends. Here the CDR3 DNA reads TGTGCCAGTAGTATGCGGCTGAACACTGAAGCTTTCTTT. It codes for CASSMRLNTEAFF.

The genes are TRBV7-6 and TRBJ2-5, with 12 positions matching TRBD2. The CDR3 is 15 amino acids. Germline V lookup: CDR1 SGHVS, CDR2 FNYEAQ. Unmatched junction bases numbered 6, after V lost 5 bases and J lost 5 bases. The chain's CDR3 is CASSTLAGGPETQYF. DNA for the CDR3: TGTGCCAGCAGCACCCTAGCGGGAGGGCCGGAGACCCAGTACTTC.

The genes are TRBV7-9 and TRBJ2-1; 7 bases line up with TRBD1. Unmatched junction bases numbered 6, after V lost 5 bases and J lost 11 bases. Germline V lookup: CDR1 SEHNR, CDR2 FQNEAQ (reference sequence). The CDR3 contains 12 residues. The CDR3 DNA reads as TGTGCCAGCAGCCACGACAGGGTAAAGCAGTTCTTC. Its translation is CASSHDRVKQFF.

The chain carries TRBV30 and TRBJ1-1, with 7 positions matching TRBD1. Germline V lookup: CDR1 GTSNPN, CDR2 SVGIG (reference sequence). The length of the CDR3 is 14 residues. The trim removed 3 bases at V and 10 bases at J, leaving 14 bases unmatched. As DNA, the CDR3 is TGTGCCTGGAGCGGCCCCAACAGGGGTCAAAGAGCTTTCTTT. As protein: CAWSGPNRGQRAFF.